The 21 T cell receptor beta chains below come from one sample, sequenced in a study of radiotherapy plus CTLA-4 blockade in lung cancer. This table comes from immunoSEQ multiplex PCR, and its TCRdb copy is limited to in-frame clones, with some not included. The table has 55,000 to 80,000 clones, roughly 75% seen once. This specimen consisted of peripheral blood, obtained from a patient treated with radiotherapy plus ipilimumab. The receptors come from a human donor with non-small cell lung cancer who had a complete response to radiotherapy plus ipilimumab.

This clone was recorded a few times. The rearrangement uses TRBV9 and TRBJ2-1; 7 positions agree with TRBD2. V was clipped by 4 bases and J by 2 bases; unmatched bases: 12. Germline V gene data show CDR1 as SGDLS and CDR2 as YYNGEE. The CDR3 is 17 amino acids. The CDR3 coding sequence is TGTGCCAGCAGCCCCCGACTAGAAGGGAGGGCCTACAATGAGCAGTTCTTC. The encoded protein is CASSPRLEGRAYNEQFF.

This chain links TRBV2 with TRBJ1-6, with D uncertain. Germline-derived CDR1 and CDR2 are SNHLY and FYNNEI. CDR3 length equals 14 residues. V dropped 4 bases and J dropped 8 bases, with 12 bases sitting between them. DNA of the CDR3: TGTGCCAGCAGTGCCGACGGATCCTATTCACCCCTCCACTTT. Its translation: CASSADGSYSPLHF.

The genes are TRBV18 and TRBJ1-1, with D unresolved. Germline loops: CDR1 KGHSH, CDR2 LQKENI. Deletions cut 2 bases from V and 2 bases from J, with 12 bases between. There are 15 residues in the CDR3. CDR3: CASSPTRVENTEAFF. The CDR3 bases are TGTGCCAGCTCACCAACTAGGGTCGAAAACACTGAAGCTTTCTTT.

J is TRBJ1-2 and V is TRBV9; 8 bases are a match to TRBD1. Germline V gene sequence: CDR1 SGDLS, CDR2 YYNGEE. The J segment lost 2 bases and the V segment lost 0 bases, leaving 3 bases of the junction unmatched. This CDR3 region has 15 residues. This CDR3 reads CASSVVAGGNYGYTF. CDR3 DNA: TGTGCCAGCAGCGTAGTCGCAGGGGGCAACTATGGCTACACCTTC.

The chain has TRBV11-3 and TRBJ2-7; D is possibly TRBD2 (6 bases). Germline CDR1 reads SGHNT; CDR2 reads YENEEA. Trimming took 5 bases from V and 3 from J, leaving 11 bases between them. The CDR3 extends over 13 amino acids. DNA for the CDR3: TGTGCCAGCAGCCGGGACTCCCACTACGAGCAGTACGTC. It encodes CASSRDSHYEQYV.

V and J are TRBV2 and TRBJ1-1; D gene uncertain. The V end lost 5 bases, the J end lost 0 bases, and 7 bases lay between the germline ends. The CDR3 has 13 amino acids. Germline CDR1 reads SNHLY; CDR2 reads FYNNEI. The CDR3 nucleotides are TGTGCCAGCAGTCCGACGGTGAACACTGAAGCTTTCTTT. It translates to CASSPTVNTEAFF.

This clone was seen only a few times. The chain joins TRBV7-9 to TRBJ2-2; TRBD1 aligns across 7 bases. The CDR3 extends over 12 amino acids. Germline V gene lookup returns CDR1 SEHNR and CDR2 FQNEAQ (reference sequence). The V and J ends lost 6 bases and 7 bases, in that order; junction bases with no gene match: 2. DNA for the CDR3: TGTGCCAGCAGGCCAGGGGGCGGGGAGCTGTTTTTT. It translates to CASRPGGGELFF.

The chain couples TRBV7-2 to TRBJ1-5; no definite D call. CDR1 and CDR2 from the germline V gene are SGHTA and FQGNSA. V gave up 4 bases and J gave up 2 bases, with 9 bases separating them. The CDR3 has 14 amino acids. This CDR3 is CASSYGVGNQPQHF. DNA of the CDR3: TGTGCCAGCAGCTATGGTGTTGGCAATCAGCCCCAGCATTTT.

J is TRBJ2-1 and V is TRBV30; D is undetermined. The CDR3 is 14 residues long. Trimming removed 3 bases at V and 5 bases at J, with 14 bases between. From germline, CDR1 is GTSNPN and CDR2 SVGIG (reference sequence). CDR3 DNA: TGTGCCTGGAGCTCTAGTATACTCCACAATGAGCAGTTCTTC. It is translated as CAWSSSILHNEQFF. The full variable domain, completed using reference TRBV30 and TRBJ2-1, is SQTIHQWPATLVQPVGSPLSLECTVEGTSNPNLYWYRQAAGRGLQLLFYSVGIGQISSEVPQNLSASRPQDRQFILSSKKLLLSDSGFYLCAWSSSILHNEQFFGPGTRLTVL.

The chain employs TRBV15 and TRBJ1-4, with TRBD1 matching 8 bases. V shed 4 bases, J shed 6 bases, and the junction held 10 bases outside the gene matches. Germline assignment: CDR1 LNHNV and CDR2 YYDKDF (reference sequence). The CDR3 is made up of 16 amino acids. CDR3 sequence reads: CATSTPMGQVYEKLFF. The CDR3 region has the DNA TGTGCCACCAGCACACCGATGGGACAGGTTTATGAAAAACTGTTTTTT.

The chain uses TRBV7-2 and TRBJ1-2; 9 bases match TRBD1. This CDR3 has 16 residues. Germline CDR1 and CDR2: SGHTA and FQGNSA. Germline trimming cut 4 bases from V and 6 bases from J; bases unmatched to any gene: 12. The CDR3 reads CASSSLGTGKGDGYTF. CDR3 nucleotide sequence: TGTGCCAGCAGCTCGCTTGGGACAGGGAAAGGGGATGGCTACACCTTC.

This clone was observed a single time. The chain uses TRBV9 and TRBJ2-2; 9 bases are shared with TRBD2. The CDR3 sequence is 17 residues long. V dropped 4 bases and J dropped 8; count of bases not matched to a gene: 15. Germline V CDR1 and CDR2: SGDLS, YYNGEE. CDR3 residues: CASSPIGRGGPWGELFF. CDR3 DNA: TGTGCCAGCAGCCCGATAGGGCGGGGGGGCCCTTGGGGGGAGCTGTTTTTT. Drawing the rest from reference TRBV9 and TRBJ2-2, the complete variable domain is DSGVTQTPKHLITATGQRVTLRCSPRSGDLSVYWYQQSLDQGLQFLIQYYNGEERAKGNILERFSAQQFPDLHSELNLSSLELGDSALYFCASSPIGRGGPWGELFFGEGSRLTVL.

J is TRBJ2-1 and V is TRBV9; weak D call: TRBD2 (5 bases). V was cut by 4 bases and J by 10 bases, with 21 bases left in between. The CDR3 runs 15 residues. Looked up from germline, CDR1 is SGDLS and CDR2 is YYNGEE. The CDR3 nucleotides read TGTGCCAGCAGCCCCGGGCTCGGGATCAAGGAGGAGCAGTTCTTC. Its translation: CASSPGLGIKEEQFF.

CDR3 sequence reads: CASSRDRGKDEQFF. CDR3 DNA: TGTGCCAGCAGCAGGGACAGGGGAAAGGATGAGCAGTTCTTC. This chain uses TRBV6-6 with TRBJ2-1, with 10 bases lining up with TRBD1. Unmatched junction bases numbered 7, after V lost 6 bases and J lost 8 bases. The CDR3 is 14 amino acids. Germline V gene sequence: CDR1 MNHNY, CDR2 SVGAGI (reference sequence).

The chain has TRBV27 and TRBJ2-5; no definite D call. CDR3 length: 13 residues. Trimming removed 5 bases from V and 1 base from J, with 8 bases in between. Germline CDR1 MNHEY, CDR2 SMNVEV (reference sequence). CDR3 DNA: TGTGCCAGCAGTCCCAGGACCCAAGAGACCCAGTACTTC. This encodes CASSPRTQETQYF.

This rearrangement joins TRBV2 to TRBJ1-5; D gene unclear. This CDR3 is 14 amino acids long. Germline V gene sequence: CDR1 SNHLY, CDR2 FYNNEI. The V gene lost 6 bases and the J gene lost 2 bases, with 11 bases spanning the gap. The CDR3 loop is CASRRDFGNQPQHF. CDR3 sequence (DNA): TGTGCCAGCAGGCGGGATTTCGGCAATCAGCCCCAGCATTTT.

V gene TRBV5-4 combines with J gene TRBJ2-7; TRBD1 agrees at 8 bases. The CDR3 is 15 residues long. CDR1 SGHNT and CDR2 YYREEE come from the germline V gene (reference sequence). J gave up 2 bases and V 0 bases, and 4 bases lay outside the gene matches. CDR3 loop: CASSLVGTGTYEQYF. The DNA for the CDR3 is TGTGCCAGCAGCTTGGTAGGGACAGGAACCTACGAGCAGTACTTC.

The genes are TRBV6-6 and TRBJ2-1, with D perhaps matching TRBD2 (6 bases). V was trimmed by 2 bases and J by 7 bases, leaving 15 bases between them. In germline, CDR1 is MNHNY, CDR2 SVGAGI (reference sequence). The CDR3 loop spans 15 amino acids. CDR3 amino acids: CASSYGEVSLNEQFF. For the CDR3, the DNA is TGTGCCAGCAGTTACGGGGAGGTTTCGTTGAATGAGCAGTTCTTC.

This clone was counted only a few times. The gene calls are TRBV10-3 and TRBJ1-3; 7 bases map to TRBD1. Germline CDR1 is ENHRY and CDR2 is SYGVKD. This CDR3 is 17 amino acids long. Losses at the gene ends were 2 bases for V and 2 bases for J; bases not matched to a gene: 9. The CDR3 spells CAISEPPRGYTGNTIYF. The CDR3 DNA is TGTGCCATCAGTGAGCCCCCCAGGGGGTACACTGGAAACACCATATATTTT.

The chain has TRBV11-2 and TRBJ2-5, with 8 positions matching TRBD2. Germline V lookup: CDR1 SGHAT, CDR2 FQNNGV. V lost 1 base to trimming and J lost 5 bases; unmatched junction nucleotides: 15. The CDR3 has 18 amino acids. For the CDR3, the DNA is TGTGCCAGCAGCTTAGGGCCCTGGAGGCGGGAGGCGCGGGAGACCCAGTACTTC. Its protein product is CASSLGPWRREARETQYF.

The chain uses TRBV27 and TRBJ1-6; a possible D gene is TRBD1 (5 bases). From germline, CDR1 is MNHEY and CDR2 SMNVEV (reference sequence). This CDR3 contains 15 residues. Deletions cut 6 bases from V and 7 bases from J, with 16 bases between. For the CDR3, the DNA is TGTGCCAGCAGCCACGGACTTCGGGGGAATTCACCCCTCCACTTT. Encoded protein: CASSHGLRGNSPLHF.